The 22 T cell receptor beta chains below were found in one sample sequenced in a study of T-cell memory formation after mild COVID-19 (dated by TCRdb to about 2021). Library prep was done by 5' RACE. These reads were obtained on an Illumina NovaSeq 6000. In-frame beta chains were kept once TCRdb had trimmed the public reads at Q25 with fastp and called clones with MiXCR. Rows with a matching CDR3 protein are joined into one entry that keeps the most common DNA and genes. The sample table lists a few hundred thousand distinct CDR3 sequences, less than 20% of them with a count of one. Of the sample, about 22% falls within the top ten clones. Sequencing input: PBMCs or a T cell subset sorted from them (not recorded which). All receptors derive from a man aged 18-30 years who had mild COVID-19 (a few samples of this study predate the infection). The sample titles of this study are shuffled in the database, so cell type and time point are left out; the donor was told from shared clones.

The gene calls are TRBV6-6 and TRBJ1-1; 10 bases are a match to TRBD1. CDR1 is MNHNY, CDR2 SVGAGI, per germline (reference sequence). The ends lost 5 bases at V and 0 bases at J; junction bases unmatched: 3. The CDR3 length is 15 residues. CDR3 protein: CASSGDRGVNTEAFF. In DNA form, the CDR3 reads TGTGCCAGCAGTGGGGACAGGGGAGTGAACACTGAAGCTTTCTTT.

CDR3 sequence: CASSFRQGASGNTIYF. Here the CDR3 DNA reads TGTGCCAGCAGCTTCCGACAGGGGGCGTCTGGAAACACCATATATTTT. V is TRBV3-1 and J is TRBJ1-3; 10 nucleotides agree with TRBD1. V dropped 5 bases and J dropped 1; count of bases not matched to a gene: 5. The CDR3 has 16 amino acids. Germline lookup yields CDR1 LGHDT and CDR2 YNNKEL (reference sequence). The whole variable domain, filled in from reference TRBV3-1 and TRBJ1-3, reads DTAVSQTPKYLVTQMGNDKSIKCEQNLGHDTMYWYKQDSKKFLKIMFSYNNKELIINETVPNRFSPKSPDKAHLNLHINSLELGDSAVYFCASSFRQGASGNTIYFGEGSWLTVV.

In this sample, this clonotype turned up a few times. The rearrangement links TRBV11-1 to TRBJ2-7; possibly TRBD2 for D (5 bases). CDR1 and CDR2 from the germline V gene are SGHAT and FQDESV (reference sequence). The V end lost 5 bases, the J end lost 0 bases, and 11 bases lay between the germline ends. This CDR3 spans 14 amino acids. CDR3 nucleotide sequence: TGTGCCAGCAGCGCCCAGGAGGCCTCCTACGAGCAGTACTTC. It translates to CASSAQEASYEQYF. Variable domain in full (rest from reference TRBV11-1 and TRBJ2-7): EAEVAQSPRYKITEKSQAVAFWCDPISGHATLYWYRQILGQGPELLVQFQDESVVDDSQLPKDRFSAERLKGVDSTLKIQPAELGDSAMYLCASSAQEASYEQYFGPGTRLTVT.

The chain carries TRBV4-2 and TRBJ1-2; D unclear. Trimming took off 3 bases at V and 8 bases at J, with 28 bases between the two ends. CDR1 LGHNA and CDR2 YNFKEQ come from the germline V gene. The CDR3 is made up of 18 amino acids. DNA for the CDR3: TGTGCCAGCAGCCATGGCGCCCGCGGCATCCTCGATCTTCGAGGCTACACCTTC. Translation gives CASSHGARGILDLRGYTF.

There are a few counts of this clonotype. The chain carries TRBV5-6 and TRBJ2-3; TRBD1 matches 7 bases. This CDR3 contains 13 residues. The ends lost 4 bases at V and 6 bases at J; junction bases unmatched: 5. CDR1 SGHDT and CDR2 YYEEEE come from the germline V gene. Written as DNA, the CDR3 is TGTGCCAGCAGCACGCAGGGGGTGGATACGCAGTATTTT. Its protein product is CASSTQGVDTQYF.

In this sample, this clonotype turned up a few times. The chain is built from TRBV19 and TRBJ1-1, with 7 positions matching TRBD1. Germline V CDR1 and CDR2: LNHDA, SQIVND (reference sequence). Losses at the gene ends were 6 bases for V and 4 bases for J; bases not matched to a gene: 5. The CDR3 has 13 amino acids. The CDR3, as DNA: TGTGCCAGTAGCAGGGGGATGCGCACTGAAGCTTTCTTT. Encoded protein: CASSRGMRTEAFF.

This clonotype came up a few times. The CDR3 here is CASSQEGAGANVLTF. In nucleotides, the CDR3 is TGCGCCAGCAGCCAAGAGGGGGCTGGGGCCAACGTCCTGACTTTC. J is TRBJ2-6 and V is TRBV4-1; perhaps D is TRBD1 or TRBD2 (5 bases each). V gave up 0 bases and J gave up 2 bases, with 5 bases separating them. The CDR3 consists of 15 residues. Germline V gene data show CDR1 as MGHRA and CDR2 as YSYEKL.

In this sample, this clonotype turned up a few times. The V call is TRBV5-1, the J call TRBJ1-4; TRBD1 agrees at 10 bases. Germline-derived CDR1 and CDR2 are SGHRS and YFSETQ. J was trimmed by 7 bases and V by 4 bases; bases with no gene match: 4. This CDR3 spans 14 amino acids. The CDR3 coding sequence is TGCGCCAGCAGCCCCGGACAGGGGGTTGAAAAACTGTTTTTT. Translated: CASSPGQGVEKLFF.

This chain uses TRBV2 with TRBJ1-2, with TRBD1 identical over 12 bases. The CDR3 is 14 amino acids. CDR1 is SNHLY and CDR2 is FYNNEI in the germline V gene. V gave up 8 bases and J gave up 6 bases; unmatched junction bases: 7. The CDR3 sequence is CASDGTGGGNGYTF. The CDR3 region has the DNA TGTGCCAGCGACGGGACAGGGGGCGGGAATGGCTACACCTTC.

This clonotype turned up a few times. The chain recombines TRBV20-1 with TRBJ1-1; D is ambiguous. With 1 base removed from V and 2 bases from J, the gap between germline ends came to 11 bases. This CDR3 spans 14 amino acids. The V gene's germline CDR1 is DFQATT and CDR2 SNEGSKA (reference sequence). The CDR3 bases are TGCAGTGCTAGAGTTCCGGAACCTAACACTGAAGCTTTCTTT. Its translation: CSARVPEPNTEAFF.

This clonotype was observed many times. The chain uses TRBV5-6 and TRBJ2-1; D is ambiguous. Germline values: CDR1 SGHDT, CDR2 YYEEEE. CDR3 length equals 11 residues. V was trimmed by 1 base and J by 10 bases, leaving 6 bases between them. DNA for the CDR3: TGTGCCAGCAGCTTGAATTGGGAGCAGTTCTTC. Its protein product is CASSLNWEQFF.

The chain links TRBV7-2 to TRBJ2-2, with D uncertain. V gave up 2 bases and J gave up 7 bases, with 14 bases separating them. Germline V gene sequence: CDR1 SGHTA, CDR2 FQGNSA. The CDR3 runs 15 residues. Here the CDR3 DNA reads TGTGCCAGCAGCTTACAGACCGCAGGAATCGGGGAGCTGTTTTTT. Translated: CASSLQTAGIGELFF. Using reference TRBV7-2 and TRBJ2-2 for the parts outside the CDR3, the full variable domain is GAGVSQSPSNKVTEKGKDVELRCDPISGHTALYWYRQSLGQGLEFLIYFQGNSAPDKSGLPSDRFSAERTGGSVSTLTIQRTQQEDSAVYLCASSLQTAGIGELFFGEGSRLTVL.

This clonotype was seen a few times. The chain joins TRBV7-2 to TRBJ1-2, with D perhaps TRBD1 (6 bases). V was shortened by 0 bases and J by 5 bases, with 10 bases between the two germline ends. From germline, CDR1 is SGHTA and CDR2 FQGNSA. CDR3 size: 14 residues. The CDR3 coding sequence is TGTGCCAGCAGCTTAGCCCACCAGGGGTATGGCTACACCTTC. Protein product: CASSLAHQGYGYTF.

The chain couples TRBV4-3 to TRBJ2-3, with 10 bases matching TRBD2. This CDR3 contains 16 residues. Germline CDR1 reads LGHNA; CDR2 reads YSLEER. J gave up 1 base and V 2 bases, and 3 bases lay outside the gene matches. The CDR3 loop reads CASSQLAGGRTDTQYF. For the CDR3, the DNA is TGCGCCAGCAGCCAATTAGCGGGGGGTCGCACAGATACGCAGTATTTT.

This clonotype was counted a few times. The V and J genes are TRBV7-8 and TRBJ1-6, with D perhaps TRBD1 (6 bases). The CDR3 runs to 15 residues. Germline CDR1 is SGHVS and CDR2 is FQNEAQ. V was trimmed by 5 bases and J by 14 bases, leaving 22 bases between them. The CDR3 DNA reads as TGTGCCAGCAGCGCCCTGGGGGCAGCCTTTTTATCCCTCCACTTT. Translating gives CASSALGAAFLSLHF.

The V call is TRBV10-3, the J call TRBJ2-1; no clear D gene. V was pared by 3 bases and J by 0 bases, with 6 bases between. The germline CDR1 and CDR2 sequences are ENHRY and SYGVKD. The CDR3 has 14 residues. The CDR3: CAISEFSSYNEQFF. The CDR3, as DNA: TGTGCCATCAGTGAATTTAGCTCCTACAATGAGCAGTTCTTC.

J is TRBJ2-3 and V is TRBV19; possible D gene TRBD1, 6 bases. V was shortened by 5 bases and J by 3 bases, with 12 bases between the two germline ends. The CDR3 contains 14 residues. Germline CDR1 and CDR2: LNHDA and SQIVND (reference sequence). In nucleotides, the CDR3 is TGTGCCAGTAGTCCAGCCGGACAGACAGATACGCAGTATTTT. Protein: CASSPAGQTDTQYF.

This clonotype was counted a single time. The V and J genes are TRBV4-3 and TRBJ2-3; weak D call: TRBD2 (5 bases). The CDR3 loop spans 15 amino acids. Per the germline V gene, CDR1 is LGHNA and CDR2 is YSLEER. Trimming took 1 base from V and 4 from J, leaving 12 bases between them. The CDR3 nucleotides read TGCGCCAGCAGCCAAGTATACTCCGGGGCAGATACGCAGTATTTT. Protein sequence: CASSQVYSGADTQYF.

This clonotype was counted at least ten times. The CDR3 DNA reads as TGTGCCAGCAGCCAAGCTATCGCCCGGTTCCTCGACATTCAGTACTTC. This translates into CASSQAIARFLDIQYF. The J gene is TRBJ2-4, the V gene TRBV4-2; no clear D gene. Per the germline V gene, CDR1 is LGHNA and CDR2 is YNFKEQ. The germline V and J ends were trimmed by 1 base and 8 bases, with 18 bases remaining between them. The CDR3 runs to 16 residues.

This clonotype was seen a few times. The genes are TRBV12-5 and TRBJ2-3; 8 bases map to TRBD1. Germline values: CDR1 LGHNT, CDR2 FRNRAP. This CDR3 contains 14 residues. V was clipped by 5 bases and J by 1 base; unmatched bases: 2. CDR3 region: CASGTGQGTDTQYF. The CDR3 bases are TGTGCTAGTGGTACGGGACAGGGCACAGATACGCAGTATTTT.

The chain uses TRBV5-1 and TRBJ2-5; perhaps D is TRBD1 or TRBD2 (5 bases each). CDR3 length: 15 amino acids. V was cut by 0 bases and J by 5 bases, with 14 bases left in between. Germline CDR1 is SGHRS and CDR2 is YFSETQ. The CDR3 DNA follows: TGCGCCAGCAGCTTGGCCCCAGGGCCGGGGGAGACCCAGTACTTC. Protein sequence: CASSLAPGPGETQYF.

V gene TRBV7-2 combines with J gene TRBJ1-2; a weak D match, TRBD1 (5 bases). Trimming removed 3 bases from V and 7 bases from J, with 18 bases in between. Germline loops: CDR1 SGHTA, CDR2 FQGNSA. The CDR3 loop spans 15 amino acids. CDR3 DNA: TGTGCCAGCAGCTTGGGAGGGACTGCCATGCGTGGCTACACCTTC. It translates to CASSLGGTAMRGYTF.